This T cell receptor (beta chain) was sequenced during a study of regulatory T cells in long-lasting Graves disease. Combining iRepertoire HTBI primers with Arm-PCR of CDR3 regions, the authors built TCR beta libraries. TCRdb called the multiplex PCR reads again in MiXCR, with one record for every CDR3 protein. The sample contains a few hundred thousand distinct CDR3 sequences, approximately 13% of which appear only once. Described time point: newly diagnosed GD, antithyroid drugs for less than 3 months. RNA isolated from PBMCs was used to make the TCR library. Many counts were recorded for this clonotype. The CDR3 loop spans 15 amino acids. Germline V gene data show CDR1 as SGHTA and CDR2 as FQGNSA. V shed 6 bases, J shed 5 bases, and the junction held 9 bases outside the gene matches. The same sample was also studied in work on T cells in Graves' hyperthyroidism and ophthalmopathy.

The chain recombines TRBV7-2 with TRBJ2-5; 10 nucleotides agree with TRBD2. This receptor was obtained from a man aged 25 to 40 with Graves disease. Here the sequenced sample was peripheral blood mononuclear cells (PBMCs), taken at new diagnosis, from a patient treated with antithyroid drugs. The CDR3 DNA reads TGTGCCAGCAGAAGGGCTAGCGGGAGAGGGGAGACCCAGTACTTC. Amino acid sequence: CASRRASGRGETQYF.